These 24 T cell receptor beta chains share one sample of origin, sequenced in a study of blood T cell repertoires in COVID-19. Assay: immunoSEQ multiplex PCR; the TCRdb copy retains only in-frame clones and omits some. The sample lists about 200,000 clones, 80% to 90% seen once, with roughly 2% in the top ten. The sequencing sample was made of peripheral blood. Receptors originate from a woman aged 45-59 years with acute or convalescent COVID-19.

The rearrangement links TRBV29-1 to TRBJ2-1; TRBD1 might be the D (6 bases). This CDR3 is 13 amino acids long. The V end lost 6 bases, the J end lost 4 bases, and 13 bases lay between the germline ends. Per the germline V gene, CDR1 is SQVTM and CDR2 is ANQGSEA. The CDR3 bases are TGCAGCGTGCACACAGGGTTATACAATGAGCAGTTCTTC. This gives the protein CSVHTGLYNEQFF.

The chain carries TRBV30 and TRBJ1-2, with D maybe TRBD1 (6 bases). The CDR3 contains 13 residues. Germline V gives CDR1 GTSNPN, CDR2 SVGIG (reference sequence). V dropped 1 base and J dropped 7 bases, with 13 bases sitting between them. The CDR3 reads CAWSATGFGGYTF. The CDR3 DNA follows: TGTGCCTGGAGTGCGACAGGTTTTGGTGGCTACACCTTC.

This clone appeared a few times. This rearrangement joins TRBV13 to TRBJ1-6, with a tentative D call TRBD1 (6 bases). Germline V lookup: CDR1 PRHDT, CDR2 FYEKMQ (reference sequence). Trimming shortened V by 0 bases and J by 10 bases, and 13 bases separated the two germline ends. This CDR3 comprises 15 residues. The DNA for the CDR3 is TGTGCCAGCAGCTTAGGGGCAGGGGTGGGGTCACCCCTCCACTTT. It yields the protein CASSLGAGVGSPLHF.

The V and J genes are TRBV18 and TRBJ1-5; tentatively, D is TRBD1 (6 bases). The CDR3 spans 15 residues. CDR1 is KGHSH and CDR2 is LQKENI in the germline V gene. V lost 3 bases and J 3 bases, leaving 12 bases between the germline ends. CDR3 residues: CASSPRGGANQPQHF. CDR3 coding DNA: TGTGCCAGCTCACCTCGAGGGGGGGCCAATCAGCCCCAGCATTTT. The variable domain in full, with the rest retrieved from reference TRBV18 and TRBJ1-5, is NAGVMQNPRHLVRRRGQEARLRCSPMKGHSHVYWYRQLPEEGLKFMVYLQKENIIDESGMPKERFSAEFPKEGPSILRIQQVVRGDSAAYFCASSPRGGANQPQHFGDGTRLSIL.

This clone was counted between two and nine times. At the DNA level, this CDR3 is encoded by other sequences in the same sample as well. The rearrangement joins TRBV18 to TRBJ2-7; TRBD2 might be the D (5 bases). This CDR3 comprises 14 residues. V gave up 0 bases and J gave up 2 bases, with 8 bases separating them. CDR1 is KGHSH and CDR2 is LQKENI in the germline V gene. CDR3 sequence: CASSPPRDTYEQYF. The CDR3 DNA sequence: TGTGCCAGCTCACCACCGAGGGATACCTACGAGCAGTACTTC.

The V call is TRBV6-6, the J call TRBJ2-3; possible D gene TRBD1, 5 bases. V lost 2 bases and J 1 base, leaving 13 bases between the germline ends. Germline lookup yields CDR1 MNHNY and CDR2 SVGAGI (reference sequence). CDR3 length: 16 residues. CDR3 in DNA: TGTGCCAGCAGTTACGGGGCCAACACCGGCACAGATACGCAGTATTTT. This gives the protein CASSYGANTGTDTQYF.

CDR3 in DNA: TGCGCCAGCAGCCAAACCGGGGGTCATAATGAAAAACTGTTTTTT. Encoded protein: CASSQTGGHNEKLFF. The chain carries TRBV4-3 and TRBJ1-4; D might be TRBD1 (5 bases). This CDR3 is 15 amino acids long. V was pared by 2 bases and J by 4 bases, with 11 bases between. CDR1 and CDR2 (germline): LGHNA, YSLEER.

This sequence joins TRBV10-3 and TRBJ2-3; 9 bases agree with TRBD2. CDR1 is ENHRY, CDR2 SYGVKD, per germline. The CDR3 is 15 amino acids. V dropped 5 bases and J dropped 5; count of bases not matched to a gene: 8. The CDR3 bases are TGTGCCATCAGTTATCCGGGACTAGCAGGAGATACGCAGTATTTT. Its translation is CAISYPGLAGDTQYF.

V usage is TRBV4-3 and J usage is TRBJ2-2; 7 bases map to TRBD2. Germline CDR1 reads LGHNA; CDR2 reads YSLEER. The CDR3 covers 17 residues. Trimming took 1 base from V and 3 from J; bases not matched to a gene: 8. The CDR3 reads CASSQGASGGDTGELFF. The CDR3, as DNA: TGCGCCAGCAGCCAAGGTGCTAGTGGGGGGGACACCGGGGAGCTGTTTTTT.

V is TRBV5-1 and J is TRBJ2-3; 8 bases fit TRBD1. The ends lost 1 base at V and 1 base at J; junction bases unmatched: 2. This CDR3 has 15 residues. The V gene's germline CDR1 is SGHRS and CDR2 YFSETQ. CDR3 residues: CASSLPGQGTDTQYF. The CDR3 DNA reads TGCGCCAGCAGCTTGCCGGGACAGGGCACAGATACGCAGTATTTT.

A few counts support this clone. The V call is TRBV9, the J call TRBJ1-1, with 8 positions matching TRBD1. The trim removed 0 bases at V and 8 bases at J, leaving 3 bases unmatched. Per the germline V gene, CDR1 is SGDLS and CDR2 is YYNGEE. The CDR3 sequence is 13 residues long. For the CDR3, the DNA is TGTGCCAGCAGCGTAGAACAGGGGGGCGAAGCTTTCTTT. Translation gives CASSVEQGGEAFF.

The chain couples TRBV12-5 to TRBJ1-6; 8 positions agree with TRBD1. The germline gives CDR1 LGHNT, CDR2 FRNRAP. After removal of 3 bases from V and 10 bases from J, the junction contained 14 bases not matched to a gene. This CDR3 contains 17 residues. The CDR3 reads CASGFPNGQGGFSPLHF. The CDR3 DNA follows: TGTGCTAGTGGTTTTCCCAACGGACAGGGCGGCTTCTCACCCCTCCACTTT.

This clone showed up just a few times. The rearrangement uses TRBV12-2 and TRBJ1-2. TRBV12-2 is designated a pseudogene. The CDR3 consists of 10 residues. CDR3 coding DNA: TGTGCAAGTCCCCCCTGTGGCTACACCTTC. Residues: CASPPCGYTF.

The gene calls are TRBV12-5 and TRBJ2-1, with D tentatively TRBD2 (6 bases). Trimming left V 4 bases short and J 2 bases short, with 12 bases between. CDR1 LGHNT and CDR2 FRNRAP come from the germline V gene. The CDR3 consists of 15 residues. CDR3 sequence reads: CASGSGLATYNEQFF. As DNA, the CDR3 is TGTGCTAGTGGTTCAGGGCTAGCGACCTACAATGAGCAGTTCTTC.

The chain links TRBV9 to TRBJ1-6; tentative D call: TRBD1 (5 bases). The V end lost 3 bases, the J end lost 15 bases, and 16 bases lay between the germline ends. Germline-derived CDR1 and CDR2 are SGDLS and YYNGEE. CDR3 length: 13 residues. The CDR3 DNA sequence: TGTGCCAGCAGCGGACCGGGACTCCAGGGCCTCCACTTT. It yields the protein CASSGPGLQGLHF.

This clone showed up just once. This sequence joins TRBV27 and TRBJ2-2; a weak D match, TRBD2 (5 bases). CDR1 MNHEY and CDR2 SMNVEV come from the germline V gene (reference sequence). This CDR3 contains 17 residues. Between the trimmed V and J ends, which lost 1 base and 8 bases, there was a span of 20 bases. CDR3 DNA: TGTGCCAGCAGTTTATACGGCGGGCTGGTTTTAATTGGGGAGCTGTTTTTT. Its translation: CASSLYGGLVLIGELFF.

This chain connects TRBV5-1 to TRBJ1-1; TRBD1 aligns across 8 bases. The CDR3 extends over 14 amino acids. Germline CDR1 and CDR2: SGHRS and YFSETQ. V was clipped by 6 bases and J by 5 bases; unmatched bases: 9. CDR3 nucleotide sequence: TGCGCCAGCACCGAACAGGGGGATCGGACTGAAGCTTTCTTT. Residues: CASTEQGDRTEAFF.

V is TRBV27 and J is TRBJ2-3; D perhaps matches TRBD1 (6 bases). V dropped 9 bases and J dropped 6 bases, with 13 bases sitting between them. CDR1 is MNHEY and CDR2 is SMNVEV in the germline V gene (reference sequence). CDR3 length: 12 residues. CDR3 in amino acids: CASQQGGDTQYF. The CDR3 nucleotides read TGTGCCAGTCAACAAGGGGGTGATACGCAGTATTTT.

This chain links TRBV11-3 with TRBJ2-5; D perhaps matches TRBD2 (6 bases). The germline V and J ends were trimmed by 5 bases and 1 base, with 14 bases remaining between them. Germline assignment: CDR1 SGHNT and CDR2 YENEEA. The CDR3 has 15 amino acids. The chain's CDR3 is CASSLPGRSQETQYF. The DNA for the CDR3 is TGTGCCAGCAGCCTCCCGGGGAGGTCCCAAGAGACCCAGTACTTC.

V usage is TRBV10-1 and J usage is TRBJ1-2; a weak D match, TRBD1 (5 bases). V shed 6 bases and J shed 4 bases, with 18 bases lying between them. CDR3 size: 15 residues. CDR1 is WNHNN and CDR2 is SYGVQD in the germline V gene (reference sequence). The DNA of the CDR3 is TGCGCCAGCAGCCCCGGGGGGTCAGAACTCTATGGCTACACCTTC. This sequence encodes CASSPGGSELYGYTF.

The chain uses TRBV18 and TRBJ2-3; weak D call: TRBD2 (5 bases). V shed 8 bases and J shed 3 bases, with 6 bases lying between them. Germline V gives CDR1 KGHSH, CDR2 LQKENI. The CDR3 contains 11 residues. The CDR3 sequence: CASGGTDTQYF. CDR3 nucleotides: TGTGCCAGCGGAGGAACAGATACGCAGTATTTT.

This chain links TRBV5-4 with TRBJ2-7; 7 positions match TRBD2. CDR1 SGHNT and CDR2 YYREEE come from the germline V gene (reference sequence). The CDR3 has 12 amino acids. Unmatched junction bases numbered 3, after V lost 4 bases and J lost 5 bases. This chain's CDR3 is CASSQTSDEQYF. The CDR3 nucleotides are TGTGCCAGCAGCCAAACTAGCGACGAGCAGTACTTC.

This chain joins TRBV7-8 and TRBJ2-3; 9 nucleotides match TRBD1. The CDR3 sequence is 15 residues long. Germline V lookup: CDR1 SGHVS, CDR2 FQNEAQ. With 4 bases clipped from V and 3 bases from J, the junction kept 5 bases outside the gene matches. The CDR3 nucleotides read TGTGCCAGCAGCTACGACAGGGGGGTTACAGATACGCAGTATTTT. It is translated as CASSYDRGVTDTQYF.

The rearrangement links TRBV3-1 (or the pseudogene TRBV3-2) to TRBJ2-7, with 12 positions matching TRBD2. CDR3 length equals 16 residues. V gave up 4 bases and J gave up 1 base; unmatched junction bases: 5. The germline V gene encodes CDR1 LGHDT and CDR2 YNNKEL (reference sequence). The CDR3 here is CASSLLGLAGSYEQYF. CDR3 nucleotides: TGTGCCAGCAGCCTCCTAGGACTAGCGGGATCCTACGAGCAGTACTTC.